A single sample gave rise to the 21 T cell receptor beta chains below, sequenced in a study of response to subunit inactivated influenza vaccine. TCRdb redid the calling of the RT-PCR reads with MiXCR, one entry per CDR3 protein. Seen here are some 180,000 distinct CDR3 sequences, around a tenth observed once, and the top ten hold approximately 11%. This specimen was non-naive T cells sorted from PBMCs, taken on the day of vaccination. The receptors were gathered from a man aged 45-65 years who received an inactivated influenza vaccine.

Worth noting for this clonotype: This may stem from a read error, because a much larger clone lies one nucleotide away. The chain couples TRBV12-3 or TRBV12-4 to TRBJ1-1; no reliable D call. The CDR3 spans 13 residues. The CDR3 DNA reads TGTGCCCGCAGTTTCAAACGATACACTGAAGCTTTCTTT. It translates to CARSFKRYTEAFF.

This clonotype was counted at least ten times. This rearrangement joins TRBV6-2 or TRBV6-3 to TRBJ2-7; TRBD2 matches at 8 bases. This CDR3 spans 18 amino acids. The J segment lost 7 bases and the V segment lost 5 bases, leaving 22 bases of the junction unmatched. CDR1 is MNHEY, CDR2 SVGEGT, per germline. CDR3 protein: CASSPGLLKLAAPLEQYF. The CDR3 coding sequence is TGTGCCAGCAGTCCCGGCCTCCTGAAACTAGCGGCCCCACTTGAGCAGTACTTC.

The chain uses TRBV3-1 and TRBJ1-4, with a weak D call TRBD1 (6 bases). Deletions cut 2 bases from V and 5 bases from J, with 9 bases between. In germline, CDR1 is LGHDT, CDR2 YNNKEL (reference sequence). This CDR3 region has 14 residues. Written as DNA, the CDR3 is TGTGCCAGCAGCCAACGGACAGCAAATGAAAAACTGTTTTTT. This codes for CASSQRTANEKLFF.

This sequence joins TRBV29-1 and TRBJ2-7; no reliable D call. Germline CDR1 is SQVTM and CDR2 is ANQGSEA. V was cut by 6 bases and J by 5 bases, with 14 bases left in between. The CDR3 covers 12 residues. CDR3 amino acids: CSVGGWYDEQYF. The CDR3 DNA is TGCAGCGTCGGTGGGTGGTACGACGAGCAGTACTTC.

This clonotype showed up many times. The CDR3 DNA reads TGTGCCAGCAGCTTCGTGGGGGCGAGGAACACTGAAGCTTTCTTT. Translation gives CASSFVGARNTEAFF. This chain connects TRBV7-9 to TRBJ1-1; tentatively, D is TRBD1 (6 bases). The CDR3 extends over 15 amino acids. The germline V gene encodes CDR1 SEHNR and CDR2 FQNEAQ (reference sequence). V was cut by 3 bases and J by 1 base, with 12 bases left in between. The variable domain in full, completed from reference TRBV7-9 and TRBJ1-1, reads DTGVSQNPRHKITKRGQNVTFRCDPISEHNRLYWYRQTLGQGPEFLTYFQNEAQLEKSRLLSDRFSAERPKGSFSTLEIQRTEQGDSAMYLCASSFVGARNTEAFFGQGTRLTVV.

The chain combines TRBV9 with TRBJ2-5, with D possibly TRBD2 on 6 matching bases. Trimming left V 3 bases short and J 3 bases short, with 9 bases between. The germline gives CDR1 SGDLS, CDR2 YYNGEE. The length of the CDR3 is 13 residues. In nucleotides, the CDR3 is TGTGCCAGCAGCGGGGGGGTAGAAGAGACCCAGTACTTC. It codes for CASSGGVEETQYF.

This clonotype was found many times. This chain joins TRBV25-1 and TRBJ2-3; 9 nucleotides line up with TRBD1. V dropped 5 bases and J dropped 0; count of bases not matched to a gene: 3. The CDR3 runs to 15 residues. Germline V gene sequence: CDR1 MGHDK, CDR2 SYGVNS. Written as DNA, the CDR3 is TGTGCCAGCAGTCAGGGACAGGGAAGCACAGATACGCAGTATTTT. Amino acid sequence: CASSQGQGSTDTQYF.

This clonotype was picked up many times. The CDR3 is CSVDVWGDNEQFF. CDR3 in DNA: TGCAGCGTTGATGTGTGGGGTGACAATGAGCAGTTCTTC. The V and J genes are TRBV29-1 and TRBJ2-1; D unresolved. The CDR3 has 13 amino acids. Germline CDR1 is SQVTM and CDR2 is ANQGSEA. V was clipped by 3 bases and J by 5 bases, with 11 bases between them.

Only one count was recorded for this clonotype. V is TRBV20-1 and J is TRBJ2-7; 7 bases are shared with TRBD1. Trimming at V came to 2 bases and at J to 3 bases, leaving 7 bases not matched to a gene. This CDR3 spans 14 amino acids. Germline lookup yields CDR1 DFQATT and CDR2 SNEGSKA (reference sequence). The CDR3 DNA reads as TGCAGTGCTAGATCCGTGACAGGGATCTACGAGCAGTACTTC. Translation: CSARSVTGIYEQYF.

This clonotype was counted a few times. V gene TRBV6-1 combines with J gene TRBJ1-4; unclear D gene. The ends were cut back, 5 bases at V and 0 bases at J, with 10 bases in the middle. The CDR3 is 15 residues long. Per germline, CDR1 MNHNS and CDR2 SASEGT. In DNA form, the CDR3 reads TGTGCCAGCAGTACCTTCAAGGCAACTAATGAAAAACTGTTTTTT. Translating gives CASSTFKATNEKLFF.

This sequence joins TRBV11-1 and TRBJ2-1, with D unclear. The germline V gene has CDR1 SGHAT and CDR2 FQDESV (reference sequence). V was pared by 5 bases and J by 0 bases, with 8 bases between. The CDR3 totals 14 residues. CDR3 amino acids: CASSVASSYNEQFF. CDR3 coding DNA: TGTGCCAGCAGCGTGGCTAGCTCCTACAATGAGCAGTTCTTC.

This clonotype has more than one count but fewer than ten. This chain connects TRBV3-1 to TRBJ1-3; D gene unclear. Trimming shortened V by 1 base and J by 4 bases, and 8 bases separated the two germline ends. This CDR3 spans 14 amino acids. The germline V gene has CDR1 LGHDT and CDR2 YNNKEL (reference sequence). The CDR3 nucleotides read TGTGCCAGCAGCCAAGTGGCGAGGGGAAACACCATATATTTT. Amino acids: CASSQVARGNTIYF.

The V call is TRBV4-3, the J call TRBJ2-7, with D unresolved. The CDR3 loop spans 15 amino acids. The germline V and J ends were trimmed by 0 bases and 1 base, with 10 bases remaining between them. Germline-derived CDR1 and CDR2 are LGHNA and YSLEER. The CDR3: CASSQESRVSYEQYF. The DNA for the CDR3 is TGCGCCAGCAGCCAAGAGTCCCGGGTTTCCTACGAGCAGTACTTC.

The V and J genes are TRBV7-2 and TRBJ1-2; perhaps TRBD1 as D (5 bases). Trimming took off 5 bases at V and 6 bases at J, with 19 bases between the two ends. The CDR3 is made up of 15 amino acids. The germline V gene has CDR1 SGHTA and CDR2 FQGNSA. The CDR3 DNA is TGTGCCAGCAGCCACAGGAGTGGGGGGGGTAATGGCTACACCTTC. Its protein is CASSHRSGGGNGYTF.

This clonotype appeared many times. V is TRBV5-8 and J is TRBJ2-7; D possibly uses TRBD1 or TRBD2 (6 bases each). V gave up 1 base and J gave up 9 bases, with 23 bases separating them. The germline CDR1 and CDR2 sequences are SGHTS and YDEGEE. This CDR3 contains 16 residues. In DNA, the CDR3 is TGTGCCAGCAGCTTGTTATTTGGAACGGAAGGGGGACTGCAGTACTTC. This translates into CASSLLFGTEGGLQYF.

The chain links TRBV11-2 to TRBJ2-7, with 7 bases matching TRBD1. Germline V lookup: CDR1 SGHAT, CDR2 FQNNGV. V was clipped by 0 bases and J by 0 bases; unmatched bases: 5. The CDR3 totals 16 residues. CDR3 amino acids: CASSLDWTGLSYEQYF. The CDR3 DNA follows: TGTGCCAGCAGCTTAGATTGGACAGGCCTCTCCTACGAGCAGTACTTC.

This clonotype was recorded a few times. The chain carries TRBV7-9 and TRBJ2-7, with D perhaps matching TRBD2 (5 bases). The germline CDR1 and CDR2 sequences are SEHNR and FQNEAQ (reference sequence). The CDR3 has 14 residues. The V end was cut by 4 bases, the J end by 0 bases, with 10 bases between. The CDR3 here is CASSSGRASYEQYF. The CDR3 DNA is TGTGCCAGCAGCTCGGGGAGAGCCTCCTACGAGCAGTACTTC.

This chain joins TRBV2 and TRBJ1-6; 9 nucleotides align to TRBD1. Germline CDR1 is SNHLY and CDR2 is FYNNEI. This CDR3 is built from 14 residues. With V trimmed by 6 bases and J by 8 bases, 5 bases remained unmatched. Here the CDR3 reads CASSVQGADSPLHF. The CDR3 coding sequence is TGTGCCAGCAGCGTACAGGGGGCGGATTCACCCCTCCACTTT. The full variable domain, its missing parts supplied by reference TRBV2 and TRBJ1-6, is EPEVTQTPSHQVTQMGQEVILRCVPISNHLYFYWYRQILGQKVEFLVSFYNNEISEKSEIFDDQFSVERPDGSNFTLKIRSTKLEDSAMYFCASSVQGADSPLHFGNGTRLTVT.

The table lists this clonotype with many counts. The CDR3 loop reads CATSRLPAGSSSTDTQYF. The CDR3 nucleotides read TGTGCCACCAGCAGACTACCAGCGGGTTCCTCTAGCACAGATACGCAGTATTTT. The chain carries TRBV15 and TRBJ2-3, with D perhaps matching TRBD2 (6 bases). The CDR3 loop spans 18 amino acids. Germline CDR1 LNHNV, CDR2 YYDKDF (reference sequence). V dropped 2 bases and J dropped 0 bases, with 18 bases sitting between them.

The V and J genes are TRBV5-5 and TRBJ2-7; 14 positions agree with TRBD2. Trimming removed 7 bases from V and 7 bases from J; junction bases left unmatched: 7. Germline CDR1 reads SGHKS; CDR2 reads YYEKEE (reference sequence). The CDR3 is 14 residues long. The CDR3 here is CASGGLAGVQEQYF. The CDR3 nucleotides read TGTGCCAGCGGGGGACTAGCGGGGGTTCAAGAGCAGTACTTC.

The chain joins TRBV7-2 to TRBJ2-7; D is unclear. CDR1 and CDR2 (germline): SGHTA, FQGNSA. The CDR3 has 15 residues. V was cut by 2 bases and J by 5 bases, with 16 bases left in between. Written as DNA, the CDR3 is TGTGCCAGCAGCTTAAAATTTGAGGTTATAGACGAGCAGTACTTC. Encoded protein: CASSLKFEVIDEQYF.